The sequence of this T cell receptor (beta chain) was determined in a study of T cells in Graves' hyperthyroidism and ophthalmopathy. TCR beta CDR3 sequences were amplified from RNA transcripts. First-round RT-PCR of the TCR CDR3 relied on the HTBI primer set. TCRdb analysed the multiplex PCR reads with MiXCR anew, one entry per CDR3 protein. The table includes roughly 550,000 distinct CDR3 sequences, around 15% detected once. Trimming left V 4 bases short and J 0 bases short, with 30 bases between. This CDR3 has 22 amino acids. The germline V gene has CDR1 MDHEN and CDR2 SYDVKM. This clonotype appeared many times. Exclusion followed for patients with uncontrolled infection, other autoimmune disease, pregnancy or lactation. Fresh peripheral blood, 7.5 to 10 ml, was the source of the PBMCs.

The clonotype was recovered from a woman aged 25-40 years with Graves' ophthalmopathy. The chain combines TRBV28 with TRBJ2-2; D tentatively reads TRBD1 or TRBD2 (5 bases each). Material: blood. CDR3 amino acids: CASSSGSYRFAEGMANTGELFF. The DNA of the CDR3 is TGTGCCAGCAGTTCTGGATCATATCGATTTGCCGAGGGGATGGCGAACACCGGGGAGCTGTTTTTT.